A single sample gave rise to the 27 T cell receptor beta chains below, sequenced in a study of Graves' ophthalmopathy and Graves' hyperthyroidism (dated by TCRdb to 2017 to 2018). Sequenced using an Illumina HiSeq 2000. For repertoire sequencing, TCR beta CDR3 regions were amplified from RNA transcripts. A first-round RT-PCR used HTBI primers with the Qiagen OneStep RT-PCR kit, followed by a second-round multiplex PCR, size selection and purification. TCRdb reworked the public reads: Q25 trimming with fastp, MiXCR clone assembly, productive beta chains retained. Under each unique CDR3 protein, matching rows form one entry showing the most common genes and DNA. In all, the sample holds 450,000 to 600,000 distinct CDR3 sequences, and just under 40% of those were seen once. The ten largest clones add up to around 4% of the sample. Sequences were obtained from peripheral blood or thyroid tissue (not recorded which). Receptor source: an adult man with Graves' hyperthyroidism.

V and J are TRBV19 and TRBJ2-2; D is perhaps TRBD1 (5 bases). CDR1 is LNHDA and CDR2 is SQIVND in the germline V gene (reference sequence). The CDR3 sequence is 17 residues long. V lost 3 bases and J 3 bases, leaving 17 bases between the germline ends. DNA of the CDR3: TGTGCCAGTAGTATGCGATTTCCAGGGCGTTACACCGGGGAGCTGTTTTTT. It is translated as CASSMRFPGRYTGELFF.

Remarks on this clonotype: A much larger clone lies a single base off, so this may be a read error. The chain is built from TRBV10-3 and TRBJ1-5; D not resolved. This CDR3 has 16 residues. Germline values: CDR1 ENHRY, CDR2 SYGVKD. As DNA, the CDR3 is TGTGCCAGCAGTTTTCTGAACCGGAAGGGCAATCAGCCCCAGCATTTT. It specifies CASSFLNRKGNQPQHF.

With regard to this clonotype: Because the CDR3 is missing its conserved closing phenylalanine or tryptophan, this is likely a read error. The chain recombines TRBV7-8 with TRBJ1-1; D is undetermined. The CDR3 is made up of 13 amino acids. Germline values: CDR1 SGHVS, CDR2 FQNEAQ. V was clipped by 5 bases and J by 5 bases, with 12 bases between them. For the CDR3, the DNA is TGTGCCAGCAGCCCAAGGGTATCTACTGAAGCTTTCCTT. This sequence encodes CASSPRVSTEAFL.

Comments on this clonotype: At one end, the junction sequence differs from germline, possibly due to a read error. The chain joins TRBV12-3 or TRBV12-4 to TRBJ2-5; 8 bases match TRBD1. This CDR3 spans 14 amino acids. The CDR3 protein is CASRSGRGQEIQYF. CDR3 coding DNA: TGTGCCAGCCGTTCTGGCAGGGGGCAAGAGATCCAGTACTTC.

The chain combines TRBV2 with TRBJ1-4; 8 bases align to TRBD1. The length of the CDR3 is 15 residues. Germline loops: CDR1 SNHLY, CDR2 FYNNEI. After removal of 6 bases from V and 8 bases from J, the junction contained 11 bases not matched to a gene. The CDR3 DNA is TGTGCCAGCAGGCCCATGACAGGGGCGGGCGAAAAACTGTTTTTT. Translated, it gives CASRPMTGAGEKLFF.

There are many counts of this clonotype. This CDR3 reads CASSEGGALEQYF. The DNA of the CDR3 is TGTGCCAGCAGTGAGGGGGGGGCATTGGAGCAGTACTTC. The rearrangement uses TRBV25-1 and TRBJ2-7; TRBD2 might be the D (7 bases). The CDR3 has 13 residues. Germline V gives CDR1 MGHDK, CDR2 SYGVNS. The V and J ends lost 3 bases and 7 bases respectively, with 13 bases between them.

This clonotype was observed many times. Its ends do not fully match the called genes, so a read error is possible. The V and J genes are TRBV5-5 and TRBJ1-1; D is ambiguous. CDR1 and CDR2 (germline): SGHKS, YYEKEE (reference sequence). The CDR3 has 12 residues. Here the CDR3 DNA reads TGTGCCAGCAGCTTGACTCCTGACAAGCTTTCTTTT. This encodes CASSLTPDKLSF.

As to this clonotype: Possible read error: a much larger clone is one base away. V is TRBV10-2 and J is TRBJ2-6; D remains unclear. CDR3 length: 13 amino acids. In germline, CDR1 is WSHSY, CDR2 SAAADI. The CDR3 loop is CVSSDGGANVLTF. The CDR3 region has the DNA TGCGTCAGCAGTGATGGCGGGGCCAACGTCCTGACTTTC.

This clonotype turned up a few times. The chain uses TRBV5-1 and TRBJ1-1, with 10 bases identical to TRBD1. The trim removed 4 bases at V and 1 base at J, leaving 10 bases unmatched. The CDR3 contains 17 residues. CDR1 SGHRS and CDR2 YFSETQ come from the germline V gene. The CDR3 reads CASSRTGGGRSNTEAFF. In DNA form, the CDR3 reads TGCGCCAGCAGCCGGACAGGGGGAGGCCGGTCGAACACTGAAGCTTTCTTT.

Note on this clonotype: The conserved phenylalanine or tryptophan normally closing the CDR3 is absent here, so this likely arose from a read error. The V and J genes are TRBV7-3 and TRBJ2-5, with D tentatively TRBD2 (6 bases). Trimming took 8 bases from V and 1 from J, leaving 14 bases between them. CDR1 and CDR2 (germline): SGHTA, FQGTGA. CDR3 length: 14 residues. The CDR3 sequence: CASSPMGGQETQYL. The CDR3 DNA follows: TGTGCCAGCTCCCCTATGGGGGGCCAAGAGACCCAGTACCTC.

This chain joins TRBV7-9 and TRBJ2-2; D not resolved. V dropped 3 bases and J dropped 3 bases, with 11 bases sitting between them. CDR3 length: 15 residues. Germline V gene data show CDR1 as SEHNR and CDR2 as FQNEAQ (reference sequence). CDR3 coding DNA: TGTGCCAGCAGCTTGGTGGATTTTTACACCGGGGAGCTGTTTTTT. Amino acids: CASSLVDFYTGELFF.

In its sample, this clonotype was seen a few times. Here the CDR3 reads CASSQGRAQETQYF. Written as DNA, the CDR3 is TGTGCCAGCAGCCAGGGACGTGCACAAGAGACCCAGTACTTC. The V call is TRBV3-1, the J call TRBJ2-5; D might be TRBD1 or TRBD2, each matching 5 bases. CDR3 size: 14 residues. CDR1 and CDR2 (germline): LGHDT, YNNKEL (reference sequence). V was shortened by 3 bases and J by 2 bases, with 10 bases between the two germline ends.

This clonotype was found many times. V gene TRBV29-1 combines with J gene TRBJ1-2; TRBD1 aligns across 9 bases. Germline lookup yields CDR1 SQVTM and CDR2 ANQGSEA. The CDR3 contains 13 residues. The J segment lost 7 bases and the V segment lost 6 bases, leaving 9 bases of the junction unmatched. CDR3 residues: CSVTMTGGGGYTF. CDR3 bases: TGCAGCGTGACGATGACAGGGGGGGGTGGCTACACCTTC. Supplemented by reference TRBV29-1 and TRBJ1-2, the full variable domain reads SAVISQKPSRDICQRGTSLTIQCQVDSQVTMMFWYRQQPGQSLTLIATANQGSEATYESGFVIDKFPISRPNLTFSTLTVSNMSPEDSSIYLCSVTMTGGGGYTFGSGTRLTVV.

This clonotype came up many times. CDR3 sequence (DNA): TGTGCCAGTAGTCTCCGGACACTTGGAGAGACCCAGTACTTC. It translates to CASSLRTLGETQYF. This rearrangement joins TRBV19 to TRBJ2-5, with D maybe TRBD1 (5 bases). The CDR3 is made up of 14 amino acids. V was shortened by 5 bases and J by 4 bases, with 14 bases between the two germline ends. Germline V lookup: CDR1 LNHDA, CDR2 SQIVND (reference sequence).

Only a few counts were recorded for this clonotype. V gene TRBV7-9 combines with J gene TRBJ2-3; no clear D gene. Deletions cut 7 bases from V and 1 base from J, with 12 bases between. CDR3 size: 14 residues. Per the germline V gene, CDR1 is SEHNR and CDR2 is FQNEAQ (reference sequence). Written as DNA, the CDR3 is TGTGCCAGCATGCTTACGACCGGCACAGATACGCAGTATTTT. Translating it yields CASMLTTGTDTQYF. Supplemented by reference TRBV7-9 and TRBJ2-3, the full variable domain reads DTGVSQNPRHKITKRGQNVTFRCDPISEHNRLYWYRQTLGQGPEFLTYFQNEAQLEKSRLLSDRFSAERPKGSFSTLEIQRTEQGDSAMYLCASMLTTGTDTQYFGPGTRLTVL.

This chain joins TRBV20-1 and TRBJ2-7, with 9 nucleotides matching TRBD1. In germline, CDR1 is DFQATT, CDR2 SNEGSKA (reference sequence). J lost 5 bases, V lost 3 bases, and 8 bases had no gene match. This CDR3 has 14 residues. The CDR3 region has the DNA TGCAGTGCTAGTGGGGGACAGGGATCCCACGAGCAGTACTTC. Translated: CSASGGQGSHEQYF.

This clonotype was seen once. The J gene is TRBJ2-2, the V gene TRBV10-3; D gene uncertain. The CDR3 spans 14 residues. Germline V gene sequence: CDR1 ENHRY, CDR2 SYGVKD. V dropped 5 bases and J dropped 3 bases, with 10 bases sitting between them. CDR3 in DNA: TGTGCCATCAGTAATCATCGGGACACCGGGGAGCTGTTTTTT. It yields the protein CAISNHRDTGELFF.

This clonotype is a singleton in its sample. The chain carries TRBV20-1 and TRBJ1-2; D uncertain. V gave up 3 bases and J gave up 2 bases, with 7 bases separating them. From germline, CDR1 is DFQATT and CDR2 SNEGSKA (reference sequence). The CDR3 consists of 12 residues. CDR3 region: CSASLINYGYTF. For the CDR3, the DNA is TGCAGTGCTAGCTTGATCAACTATGGCTACACCTTC.

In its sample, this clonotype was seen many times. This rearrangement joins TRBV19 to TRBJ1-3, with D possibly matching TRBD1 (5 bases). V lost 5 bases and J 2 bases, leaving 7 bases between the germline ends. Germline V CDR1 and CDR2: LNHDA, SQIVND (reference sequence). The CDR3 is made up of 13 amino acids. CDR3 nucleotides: TGTGCCAGTAGTCAGGGAGCTGGAAACACCATATATTTT. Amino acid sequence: CASSQGAGNTIYF.

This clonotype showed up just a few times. CDR3 protein: CASSVGDSGETQYF. CDR3 nucleotide sequence: TGTGCCAGCAGCGTAGGAGATAGTGGTGAGACCCAGTACTTC. The V call is TRBV9, the J call TRBJ2-5; D remains unclear. CDR3 size: 14 residues. The V end was cut by 0 bases, the J end by 5 bases, with 11 bases between. Germline CDR1 and CDR2: SGDLS and YYNGEE. The full variable domain, completed using reference TRBV9 and TRBJ2-5, is DSGVTQTPKHLITATGQRVTLRCSPRSGDLSVYWYQQSLDQGLQFLIQYYNGEERAKGNILERFSAQQFPDLHSELNLSSLELGDSALYFCASSVGDSGETQYFGPGTRLLVL.

CDR3 amino acids: CASSRGHQETQYF. CDR3 DNA sequence: TGTGCCAGCAGTAGGGGACATCAAGAGACCCAGTACTTC. The V and J genes are TRBV14 and TRBJ2-5; TRBD1 is a possible D gene (6 bases). The ends were cut back, 6 bases at V and 2 bases at J, with 10 bases in the middle. Germline CDR1 and CDR2: SGHDN and FVKESK. The CDR3 sequence is 13 residues long.

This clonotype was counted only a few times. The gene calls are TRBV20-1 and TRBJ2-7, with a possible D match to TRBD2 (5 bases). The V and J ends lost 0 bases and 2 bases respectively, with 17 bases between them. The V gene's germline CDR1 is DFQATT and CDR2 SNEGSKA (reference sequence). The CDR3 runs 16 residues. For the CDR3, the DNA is TGCAGTGCTAGAGATCAAGGCGGAGGCGGAACCTACGAGCAGTACTTC. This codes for CSARDQGGGGTYEQYF.

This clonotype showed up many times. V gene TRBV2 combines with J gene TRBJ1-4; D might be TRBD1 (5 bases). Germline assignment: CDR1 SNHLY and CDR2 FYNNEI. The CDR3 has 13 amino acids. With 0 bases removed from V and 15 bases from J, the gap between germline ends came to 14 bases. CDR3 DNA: TGTGCCAGCAGTGAAGCGCTAGGGCAGGGTATGTTTTTT. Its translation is CASSEALGQGMFF. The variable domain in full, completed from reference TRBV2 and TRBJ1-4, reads EPEVTQTPSHQVTQMGQEVILRCVPISNHLYFYWYRQILGQKVEFLVSFYNNEISEKSEIFDDQFSVERPDGSNFTLKIRSTKLEDSAMYFCASSEALGQGMFFGSGTQLSVL.

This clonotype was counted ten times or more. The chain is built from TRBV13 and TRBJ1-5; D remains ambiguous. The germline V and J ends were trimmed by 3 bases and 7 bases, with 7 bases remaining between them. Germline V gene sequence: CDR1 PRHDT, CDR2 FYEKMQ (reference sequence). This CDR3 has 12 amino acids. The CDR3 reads CASSFWRQPQHF. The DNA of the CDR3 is TGTGCCAGCAGCTTTTGGAGACAGCCCCAGCATTTT.

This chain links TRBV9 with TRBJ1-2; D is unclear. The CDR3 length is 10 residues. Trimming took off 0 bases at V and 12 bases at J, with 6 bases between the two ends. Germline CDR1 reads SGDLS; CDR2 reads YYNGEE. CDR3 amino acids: CASSVDSNTF. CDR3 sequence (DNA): TGTGCCAGCAGCGTAGACAGCAACACCTTC.

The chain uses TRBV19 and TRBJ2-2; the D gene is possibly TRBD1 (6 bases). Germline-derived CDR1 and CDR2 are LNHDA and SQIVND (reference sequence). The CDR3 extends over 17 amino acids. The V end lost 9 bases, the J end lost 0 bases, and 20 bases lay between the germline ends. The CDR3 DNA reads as TGTGCCAGCGCAACTTCACAGGGATCGGCGAACACCGGGGAGCTGTTTTTT. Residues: CASATSQGSANTGELFF.

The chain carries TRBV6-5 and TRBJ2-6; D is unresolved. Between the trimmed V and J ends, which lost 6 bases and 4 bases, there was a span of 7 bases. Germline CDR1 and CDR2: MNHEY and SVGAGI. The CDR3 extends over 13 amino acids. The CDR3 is CASRKQGANVLTF. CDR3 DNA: TGTGCCAGCAGAAAACAGGGGGCCAACGTCCTGACTTTC.